Listed here are 8 T cell receptor beta chains from one sample, sequenced in a study of a mutant IDH1 vaccine in newly diagnosed glioma. Generated by immunoSEQ multiplex PCR, the TCRdb table keeps only in-frame clones and is missing some. The data show some 80,000 clones, more than 80% seen once. Time point indicated: week 23, last vaccination. Every vaccination contained 300 ug of the mutant IDH1 20-mer peptide and was paired with topical imiquimod. These receptors' targets are unknown. The specimen comprised PBMCs, sampled from a glioma patient whose treatment included an IDH1 peptide vaccine. Source of these receptors: a woman aged 45-65 years with glioma.

The chain uses TRBV30 and TRBJ1-1, with D unclear. Germline assignment: CDR1 GTSNPN and CDR2 SVGIG (reference sequence). V lost 4 bases and J lost 1, with 7 bases in between. There are 12 residues in the CDR3. CDR3 DNA: TGTGCCTGGACCTGGGGGAACACTGAAGCTTTCTTT. As protein: CAWTWGNTEAFF.

The J gene is TRBJ2-3, the V gene TRBV6-1; perhaps TRBD1 as D (6 bases). This CDR3 has 11 residues. V lost 2 bases and J lost 14, with 11 bases in between. Germline loops: CDR1 MNHNS, CDR2 SASEGT. CDR3 amino acids: CASSERGQWYF. DNA for the CDR3: TGTGCCAGCAGTGAAAGGGGACAATGGTATTTT.

The chain carries TRBV5-1 and TRBJ2-7; 9 nucleotides match TRBD1. The ends lost 8 bases at V and 3 bases at J; junction bases unmatched: 12. The CDR3 extends over 15 amino acids. The germline V gene encodes CDR1 SGHRS and CDR2 YFSETQ. CDR3 sequence: CASSSQGQGFYEQYF. CDR3 DNA sequence: TGCGCCAGTAGTTCACAGGGACAGGGATTCTACGAGCAGTACTTC.

The chain links TRBV18 to TRBJ1-2, with TRBD1 matching over 8 bases. CDR1 and CDR2 from the germline V gene are KGHSH and LQKENI. Unmatched junction bases numbered 15, after V lost 4 bases and J lost 8 bases. The CDR3 totals 16 residues. The CDR3 is CASSLARTGRVGGYTF. The CDR3 region has the DNA TGTGCCAGCTCACTCGCCCGGACAGGGCGGGTCGGCGGCTACACCTTC.

There are a few counts of this clone. The V gene is TRBV13, the J gene TRBJ1-6; D might be TRBD1 (6 bases). CDR1 and CDR2 (germline): PRHDT, FYEKMQ (reference sequence). Trimming cost V 0 bases and J 9 bases, with 9 bases left between them. The CDR3 totals 14 residues. The CDR3 region has the DNA TGTGCCAGCAGCTTAGGACAGGGCGCTTCACCCCTCCACTTT. This gives the protein CASSLGQGASPLHF.

The chain joins TRBV10-2 to TRBJ1-1, with 8 positions matching TRBD1. This CDR3 comprises 15 residues. Germline CDR1 reads WSHSY; CDR2 reads SAAADI. With 6 bases clipped from V and 3 bases from J, the junction kept 9 bases outside the gene matches. CDR3 residues: CASSRSPDRDTEAFF. As DNA, the CDR3 is TGCGCCAGCAGCCGATCCCCGGACAGGGACACTGAAGCTTTCTTT.

The V gene is TRBV29-1, the J gene TRBJ1-2; 8 nucleotides agree with TRBD1. V trimming: 0 bases; J trimming: 8 bases; junction bases outside the gene matches: 14. Per the germline V gene, CDR1 is SQVTM and CDR2 is ANQGSEA. The length of the CDR3 is 16 residues. This CDR3 is CSVEENGGTGLRGYTF. Written as DNA, the CDR3 is TGCAGCGTTGAAGAAAATGGGGGGACAGGCTTGAGAGGCTACACCTTC.

The rearrangement joins TRBV5-1 to TRBJ1-2, with a possible D match to TRBD1 (5 bases). CDR1 SGHRS and CDR2 YFSETQ come from the germline V gene. Trimming pared 3 bases from V and 4 bases from J, leaving 13 bases between. The CDR3 contains 14 residues. In DNA form, the CDR3 reads TGCGCCAGCAGCTCGCCTCAGGGAGGCTATGGCTACACCTTC. It yields the protein CASSSPQGGYGYTF.